This TCR beta chain comes out of a study of OX40 agonist ivuxolimab in advanced cancers. The study, taken as a whole, reports: Antigen specificity was not determined for the expanded peripheral T cells. On average, CD8+ T cells showed a greater number of expanded clones than CD4+.

This table comes from immunoSEQ multiplex PCR, and its TCRdb copy is limited to in-frame clones, with some not included. The data contain about 69,000 clones, about four fifths of them seen just once; the ten biggest clones take up approximately 2.1%. Patients were ruled out by autoimmune disease history or systemic immunosuppression. Samples were taken at baseline and on day 1 of cycles 4 and 7. Details on this clone: Its matching antigen is unknown. The DNA is left out, because the CDR3 cannot be placed on it with certainty; the CDR3 is given as TCRdb lists it.

16 amino acids form the CDR3, both terminal residues included. The clonotype comes from an adult with an advanced solid tumor such as melanoma, head and neck, liver or kidney cancer. Material: CD4+ or CD8+ T cells sorted from blood, obtained in a trial of the OX40 agonist ivuxolimab. The V and J genes are TRBV12-1 and TRBJ2-7. TRBV12-1 is a pseudogene locus. The CDR3 loop reads CASSPPGWGLGTEQYF.